The T cell receptor beta chain under discussion was sequenced for a study of cytomegalovirus exposure and HLA in healthy donors (dated by TCRdb to 2016 to 2017). Describing the broader study: In an earlier analysis of some 550 of the donors, 250 to 350 Gb of sequence data and 95 million to 130 million unique TCR beta sequences from about 180 million T cells were reported. An early release that covered about 600 HLA-typed donors contained about 300 gigabases of sequencing data and 75 million to 100 million unique TCR sequences. Of the roughly 420 genotyped donors, 75% to 85% were placed in the genetic ancestry cluster associated with self-reported Caucasian donors. The study was designed to test whether signatures of past pathogen exposure could be identified by cataloging public T cell receptors. The study used immunosequencing to profile the T cell repertoires of 670 or so subjects and linked those repertoires to cytomegalovirus serostatus. Besides the first cohort of approximately 710 subjects, a separate validation cohort made up of over a hundred different subjects was used. High-throughput TCR immunosequencing, statistical association of individual TCRs with disease status, and machine learning were combined to predict cytomegalovirus infection status. A later analysis re-analyzed previously published TCR beta repertoires from roughly 630 donors and added high-resolution HLA genotyping to study TCR occurrence patterns. Rather than drawing on any new phenotypic data, the later analysis identified candidate immune exposures from TCR beta sequences and the way those sequences occurred across donors. To decide whether each TCR beta V gene segment behaved as functional or pseudogenic, an earlier analysis of 587 of the donors relied on high-throughput TCR beta sequencing. Donor age, sex, ethnicity and CMV serostatus were compiled alongside the repertoire data. A later genetic analysis used genome-wide SNP genotypes for about 65% of the 666 donors, treating that subset as a discovery cohort. All discovery cohort repertoires had been generated using a single sequencing platform. HLA typing covered class I and class II loci at four-digit resolution. Typing coverage differed by locus: A, B, C, DRB1 and DQB1 were typed in roughly 629-640 donors, DQA1 in roughly 510, DPA1 in nearly 610, and DPB1 in about 450. Roughly 5 DR-DQ haplotypes were handled as single units for association and clustering, since linkage in the cohort was strong. On average, around 240,000 unique TCR beta nucleotide sequences were sequenced per donor among 398 genotyped donors of the cohort, with roughly 18% of those sequences being non-productive.

Library generation was performed with the immunoSEQ multiplex PCR assay. For the multiplex PCR, a mixture combining 60 forward primers for TCR Vbeta segments and 13 reverse primers for TCR Jbeta segments was used. The CDR3 region of rearranged TCR beta genes was amplified from genomic DNA by a multiplex PCR assay. The amplified TCR beta libraries were sequenced on the Illumina HiSeq System as 87-base-pair reads. Per the original workflow: A later analysis counted some 80 million unique TCR beta chains across the 666 repertoires, and roughly 10 million of these chains were shared by at least two donors. Raw reads were error-corrected and collapsed into unique sequences with a nearest-neighbor algorithm that merged closely related sequences to remove PCR and sequencing errors. To assign V, D and J gene segments, CDR3 sequences were aligned to IMGT reference sequences. Each retained sequence needed at least a six-nucleotide match to both a V gene segment and a J gene segment. A rearrangement was called productive if the CDR3 had no stop codons and remained in frame with V and J, and every other rearrangement was called non-productive. CDR3 was defined by IMGT convention, running from the second conserved V-encoded cysteine to the conserved J-encoded phenylalanine. Sequences without an unambiguous match to a single V gene segment were excluded from the earlier analysis of 450 to 650 of the donors. In an earlier analysis of a few hundred of the donors, V segments were called functional above 56.7% productive rearrangements and were called segregating when the between-donor standard deviation exceeded 5%. To diagnose cytomegalovirus status from the catalog of TCR beta chain sequences, a statistical classification framework was built. In a later analysis, TCR nucleotide sequences were compared against IMGT/GENE-DB human TR gene sequences so that V and J genes could be assigned. A later analysis assigned CDR3 sequences and most-parsimonious VDJ recombination scenarios with the TCRdist pipeline. In a later analysis, every TCR beta chain was defined by the combination of its CDR3 amino acid sequence and its V-gene family, and reads without a unique V-gene family were dropped. As a way to deal with suspected cross-contamination and a sequencing artifact, a later analysis dropped roughly 600 nucleotide sequences that were highly shared and had low generation probability. In a later analysis, a clonal expansion index was calculated for each public chain from normalized within-repertoire ranks of inferred template counts. In a later analysis, generation probabilities were computed using a VDJ recombination model fitted to out-of-frame rearrangements, and the results were checked against IGoR. Hypergeometric tests were used in a later analysis to score TCR-TCR, TCR-HLA and TCR-CMV co-occurrence, with a repertoire-size bias correction applied to the TCR pairs. In a later analysis, false discovery rates were estimated by permuting HLA or CMV assignments 20 times. In a later analysis, co-occurring TCRs were grouped using DBSCAN, with TCRdist sequence similarity added in when clustering inside HLA-allele-positive subsets. Co-occurrence clustering excluded repertoires with fewer than 30,000 or more than 120,000 public chains, plus five with anomalous nucleotide sharing. As stored in TCRdb, this immuneACCESS dataset retains in-frame rearrangements with V and J assigned. A fraction of the clones does not appear; measured against another copy, unresolved V genes explain less than half of the discrepancy, and the remainder lacks a known reason. For V, J and clone size, that table is used; D and trimming come from the DNA. Here the sample has about 130,000 clones; around 8.5% occur a single time. The ten largest clones take up 4.5% to 7% of the sample.

What the work shows at the level of the full study, not this receptor alone: A later analysis found that TCR association rates varied across HLA loci, with DRB1 alleles showing the most associated TCRs and HLA-C alleles the fewest. Correlated functional status among segregating V segments might be attributable to linkage disequilibrium, but an unknown experimental factor could not be ruled out. Most TCR sequences were observed very rarely across donors, whereas some public TCRs were present in many individuals. The classifier was reported to diagnose cytomegalovirus status with high specificity and sensitivity in both the original cohort and the validation cohort. An association between a missense DCLRE1C variant and V-gene and J-gene trimming of TCR beta chains was found in a later genetic analysis and replicated in an independent cohort. A cluster of highly shared sequence variants was judged likely to represent a technical artifact of the sequencing pipeline. In vitro tests confirmed that three of the cytomegalovirus-associated TCR beta chains recognize cytomegalovirus antigens. Sequencing depth was assumed to be roughly uniform across donors in the presence/absence analyses, though that assumption may not hold. In this cohort, only TCR beta chains were sequenced, and detectable features were limited by the absence of alpha or paired-chain data. When HLA alleles, especially DR and DQ, strongly co-occurred, TCR associations were difficult to assign to individual alleles. For the cohort, immune exposure information was limited to CMV serostatus. About 15 rarely observed V segments, including chromosome 9 orphons, were excluded from the earlier analysis of approximately 500 of the donors because counts were too low. The study gave a list of 150 to 200 TCR beta chains associated with cytomegalovirus. A further reported finding was that TCR beta sequences accurately predicted the HLA-A and HLA-B alleles for most subjects in the first cohort. In an earlier analysis of over 550 of the donors, most TCR beta V segments were observed in productive rearrangements about 90% or about 30% of the time, broadly matching IMGT annotations. A later analysis found that most CMV-associated TCR beta chains appeared HLA-restricted, with HLA associations seemingly driven largely by CMV exposure. At a false discovery rate of 0.05, a later analysis linked some 18,000 TCR beta sequences to specific HLA alleles. The authors suggested that the approach could potentially be extended to other disease states and immunological phenotypes. In a later analysis, HLA-associated TCR beta chains were found to be more clonally expanded and to have lower generation probabilities than equally common non-associated chains. A later genetic analysis reported fewer N-insertions in productive TCRs among donors in an Asian-associated ancestry cluster than the approximately 700-donor mean. Because some donors lacked HLA typing at each locus, the association tests relied only on the typed subset. A later analysis reported that several top co-occurrence clusters appeared linked to parvovirus B19, influenza, CMV and Epstein-Barr virus.

The cohort consisted of 600 to 700 healthy bone marrow donors. All cohort members were sampled while nominally healthy, although unrecorded immune exposures were likely present. The donor tested CMV seronegative, placing the donor among the roughly 400 seronegative members of the cohort. A peripheral blood sample was collected from each donor, and TCR beta sequencing was performed on peripheral blood mononuclear cells. The Qiagen DNeasy Blood Extraction Kit was used to extract genomic DNA from the blood cell samples. This clone was detected a few times. No cognate antigen has been identified for it. No much larger clone exists at a distance of one base, and base qualities are not known. Sequencing was carried out using PBMCs. This receptor was taken from a man aged 35 to 55 in good health and CMV-seronegative.

The CDR3 reads CAWSVRVRSPLHF. The sequenced DNA: TGTGCCTGGAGTGTAAGAGTGCGGTCACCCCTCCACTTT. The rearrangement combines TRBV30 with TRBJ1-6, with no D gene named confidently. Via the germline V gene (reference sequence), CDR1 is GTSNPN and CDR2 SVGIG. From cysteine to phenylalanine, the CDR3 is 13 amino acids long. The sequence is cut down to CDR3 DNA, 39 bases in frame from base 1. V lost 0 bases and J lost 10 bases; the stretch between them is 10 bases long.